One and the same sample provided the 22 T cell receptor beta chains below, sequenced in a study of cytomegalovirus exposure and HLA in healthy donors. The PCR used 60 Vbeta and 13 Jbeta primers. Repertoires were generated with immunoSEQ multiplex PCR, while TCRdb's copy carries only in-frame clones and drops some. The sample yields about 160,000 clones, 80% seen once. The sample comprised PBMCs. These receptor sequences come from a man aged 30 to 39 in good health and CMV-seronegative.

V is TRBV10-3 and J is TRBJ1-1, with 9 bases that match TRBD1. CDR1 is ENHRY and CDR2 is SYGVKD in the germline V gene. With V trimmed by 2 bases and J by 1 base, 5 bases remained unmatched. CDR3 length: 16 amino acids. The CDR3 is CAISELGQGKNTEAFF. The DNA for the CDR3 is TGTGCCATCAGTGAGCTAGGACAGGGGAAGAACACTGAAGCTTTCTTT.

The chain recombines TRBV18 with TRBJ1-1; 7 bases map to TRBD1. After removal of 6 bases from V and 4 bases from J, the junction contained 5 bases not matched to a gene. This CDR3 contains 13 residues. The germline gives CDR1 KGHSH, CDR2 LQKENI. CDR3 residues: CASSRQGSTEAFF. The DNA for the CDR3 is TGTGCCAGCTCCCGACAGGGCAGCACTGAAGCTTTCTTT. The full variable domain, its missing parts supplied by reference TRBV18 and TRBJ1-1, is NAGVMQNPRHLVRRRGQEARLRCSPMKGHSHVYWYRQLPEEGLKFMVYLQKENIIDESGMPKERFSAEFPKEGPSILRIQQVVRGDSAAYFCASSRQGSTEAFFGQGTRLTVV.

This clone was seen only once. This chain links TRBV30 with TRBJ1-4; no firm D call. This CDR3 is 14 amino acids long. Germline V gene lookup returns CDR1 GTSNPN and CDR2 SVGIG (reference sequence). V lost 0 bases to trimming and J lost 3 bases, with 8 bases between them. This chain's CDR3 is CAWSVNFPNEKLFF. In DNA form, the CDR3 reads TGTGCCTGGAGTGTCAATTTTCCTAATGAAAAACTGTTTTTT. Drawing the rest from reference TRBV30 and TRBJ1-4, the complete variable domain is SQTIHQWPATLVQPVGSPLSLECTVEGTSNPNLYWYRQAAGRGLQLLFYSVGIGQISSEVPQNLSASRPQDRQFILSSKKLLLSDSGFYLCAWSVNFPNEKLFFGSGTQLSVL.

The V gene is TRBV5-1, the J gene TRBJ2-7; D is possibly TRBD2 (5 bases). The germline V gene encodes CDR1 SGHRS and CDR2 YFSETQ. V lost 5 bases to trimming and J lost 7 bases, with 10 bases between them. The length of the CDR3 is 11 residues. This CDR3 reads CASRGVCEQYF. CDR3 nucleotide sequence: TGCGCCAGCAGGGGAGTCTGTGAGCAGTACTTC.

This chain connects TRBV5-1 to TRBJ2-5; 11 positions match TRBD1. Germline V lookup: CDR1 SGHRS, CDR2 YFSETQ. The CDR3 has 17 residues. Trimming removed 0 bases from V and 5 bases from J; junction bases left unmatched: 9. The CDR3 DNA is TGCGCCAGCAGCTTGGCGGGACAGGGGGGCGCCGGGGAGACCCAGTACTTC. The encoded protein is CASSLAGQGGAGETQYF.

The CDR3 DNA reads as TGCGCCAGCGGAGGACAGGGGAACACTGAAGCTTTCTTT. Translated: CASGGQGNTEAFF. This sequence joins TRBV5-1 and TRBJ1-1; 8 nucleotides agree with TRBD1. J lost 1 base, V lost 7 bases, and 3 bases had no gene match. The CDR3 has 13 amino acids. In germline, CDR1 is SGHRS, CDR2 YFSETQ.

The chain links TRBV2 to TRBJ1-2, with D maybe TRBD1 (5 bases). The CDR3 has 13 amino acids. V was shortened by 4 bases and J by 8 bases, with 14 bases between the two germline ends. Germline lookup yields CDR1 SNHLY and CDR2 FYNNEI. The CDR3 nucleotides read TGTGCCAGCAGTGTGCCAGGGACTATGGGCTACACCTTC. Translating it yields CASSVPGTMGYTF.

The rearrangement links TRBV7-2 to TRBJ2-5; D is possibly TRBD1 (5 bases). Trimming took 3 bases from V and 2 from J, leaving 16 bases between them. This CDR3 contains 16 residues. Germline CDR1 is SGHTA and CDR2 is FQGNSA. The CDR3 region has the DNA TGTGCCAGCAGCTTTTCAACGCAGGGCTTACAAGAGACCCAGTACTTC. Translating it yields CASSFSTQGLQETQYF.

The rearrangement joins TRBV9 to TRBJ1-6; 8 nucleotides match TRBD1. The CDR3 runs to 16 residues. V gave up 0 bases and J gave up 10 bases; unmatched junction bases: 9. The V gene's germline CDR1 is SGDLS and CDR2 YYNGEE. CDR3 DNA sequence: TGTGCCAGCAGCGTAGAGCCCAGGGGGCAGGAGTCACCCCTCCACTTT. It is translated as CASSVEPRGQESPLHF.

CDR3 amino acids: CASSARQGGWNEQYF. Written as DNA, the CDR3 is TGTGCCAGTAGTGCCCGACAGGGGGGTTGGAACGAGCAGTACTTC. The chain combines TRBV19 with TRBJ2-7; 9 bases agree with TRBD1. V shed 5 bases and J 5 bases; nucleotides not matched to a gene: 10. Germline V lookup: CDR1 LNHDA, CDR2 SQIVND (reference sequence). The CDR3 runs to 15 residues. Full variable domain (rest looked up from reference TRBV19 and TRBJ2-7): DGGITQSPKYLFRKEGQNVTLSCEQNLNHDAMYWYRQDPGQGLRLIYYSQIVNDFQKGDIAEGYSVSREKKESFPLTVTSAQKNPTAFYLCASSARQGGWNEQYFGPGTRLTVT.

V and J are TRBV5-4 and TRBJ2-3; 10 nucleotides align to TRBD2. The CDR3 contains 16 residues. Unmatched junction bases numbered 6, after V lost 0 bases and J lost 5 bases. Germline lookup yields CDR1 SGHNT and CDR2 YYREEE (reference sequence). CDR3 nucleotide sequence: TGTGCCAGCAGCTTGGCAGCGGGGGGGCAGGGAGATACGCAGTATTTT. Residues: CASSLAAGGQGDTQYF.

The chain links TRBV4-1 to TRBJ2-7, with D hard to call. The CDR3 is 15 amino acids. V gave up 1 base and J gave up 0 bases, with 10 bases separating them. The germline gives CDR1 MGHRA, CDR2 YSYEKL. The CDR3, as DNA: TGCGCCAGCAGCCAAGTAACTTTAAGCTCCTACGAGCAGTACTTC. It encodes CASSQVTLSSYEQYF.

This clone was detected only a few times. The V and J genes are TRBV15 and TRBJ1-2, with a weak D call TRBD1 (5 bases). The V gene lost 0 bases and the J gene lost 4 bases, with 12 bases spanning the gap. Looked up from germline, CDR1 is LNHNV and CDR2 is YYDKDF (reference sequence). The CDR3 loop spans 15 amino acids. CDR3: CATSRDSGTFYGYTF. Here the CDR3 DNA reads TGTGCCACCAGCAGAGACAGCGGGACCTTCTATGGCTACACCTTC.

This clone was observed a single time. This chain links TRBV19 with TRBJ2-1, with a weak D call TRBD1 (7 bases). From germline, CDR1 is LNHDA and CDR2 SQIVND (reference sequence). The CDR3 totals 14 residues. The ends were cut back, 2 bases at V and 7 bases at J, with 12 bases in the middle. CDR3 amino acids: CASSISRGENEQFF. The CDR3 region has the DNA TGTGCCAGTAGTATATCCAGGGGGGAAAATGAGCAGTTCTTC.

This chain uses TRBV5-1 with TRBJ2-6; the D gene is possibly TRBD1 (5 bases). The CDR3 extends over 17 amino acids. Germline V lookup: CDR1 SGHRS, CDR2 YFSETQ. Trimming cost V 4 bases and J 0 bases, with 14 bases left between them. The CDR3 DNA is TGCGCCAGCAGCCTGACCCCAGGGATCTCTGGGGCCAACGTCCTGACTTTC. This sequence encodes CASSLTPGISGANVLTF.

The V and J genes are TRBV4-1 and TRBJ2-7; D might be TRBD1 (5 bases). The CDR3 totals 15 residues. Germline assignment: CDR1 MGHRA and CDR2 YSYEKL. V lost 4 bases and J lost 0, with 13 bases in between. The CDR3 loop reads CASSPQTQASYEQYF. CDR3 nucleotides: TGCGCCAGCAGCCCCCAAACACAGGCCTCCTACGAGCAGTACTTC.

This clone has a single count. This sequence joins TRBV9 and TRBJ2-3, with TRBD2 matching over 13 bases. The CDR3 is 16 residues long. The germline gives CDR1 SGDLS, CDR2 YYNGEE. The trim removed 0 bases at V and 4 bases at J, leaving 2 bases unmatched. Here the CDR3 reads CASSVGTSGRADTQYF. CDR3 nucleotides: TGTGCCAGCAGCGTAGGAACTAGCGGGAGGGCAGATACGCAGTATTTT.

The chain is built from TRBV28 and TRBJ2-3; TRBD2 matches at 10 bases. CDR1 and CDR2 from the germline V gene are MDHEN and SYDVKM. CDR3 length equals 17 residues. The V and J ends lost 5 bases and 5 bases, in that order; junction bases with no gene match: 13. CDR3: CASSLVSSGSSGDTQYF. CDR3 in DNA: TGTGCCAGCAGTCTGGTTTCTAGCGGGAGTTCTGGAGATACGCAGTATTTT.

The chain carries TRBV7-2 and TRBJ1-2, with 9 nucleotides matching TRBD1. CDR3 size: 15 residues. Germline loops: CDR1 SGHTA, CDR2 FQGNSA. Trimming took 6 bases from V and 4 from J; bases not matched to a gene: 9. The CDR3 DNA is TGTGCCAGCAGTCAGGGACAGGGAGAATCCTATGGCTACACCTTC. Amino acids: CASSQGQGESYGYTF.

The genes are TRBV18 and TRBJ1-5, with D perhaps TRBD1 (6 bases). This CDR3 is built from 15 residues. V was trimmed by 1 base and J by 6 bases, leaving 13 bases between them. Germline V lookup: CDR1 KGHSH, CDR2 LQKENI. The CDR3 nucleotides read TGTGCCAGCTCACCACAGGGAGGGGGGGCTCAGCCCCAGCATTTT. As protein: CASSPQGGGAQPQHF.

The V and J genes are TRBV9 and TRBJ2-3, with 10 bases lining up with TRBD2. V gave up 4 bases and J gave up 1 base; unmatched junction bases: 3. CDR3 length equals 15 residues. CDR1 and CDR2 (germline): SGDLS, YYNGEE. DNA for the CDR3: TGTGCCAGCAGCACTACTAGCGGGGGCACAGATACGCAGTATTTT. Translating gives CASSTTSGGTDTQYF.

The genes are TRBV29-1 and TRBJ2-3; 7 bases match TRBD2. This CDR3 has 13 residues. Per germline, CDR1 SQVTM and CDR2 ANQGSEA. Trimming at V came to 7 bases and at J to 1 base, leaving 5 bases not matched to a gene. CDR3 sequence: CSALTSGTDTQYF. CDR3 in DNA: TGCAGCGCTTTAACTAGCGGCACAGATACGCAGTATTTT.